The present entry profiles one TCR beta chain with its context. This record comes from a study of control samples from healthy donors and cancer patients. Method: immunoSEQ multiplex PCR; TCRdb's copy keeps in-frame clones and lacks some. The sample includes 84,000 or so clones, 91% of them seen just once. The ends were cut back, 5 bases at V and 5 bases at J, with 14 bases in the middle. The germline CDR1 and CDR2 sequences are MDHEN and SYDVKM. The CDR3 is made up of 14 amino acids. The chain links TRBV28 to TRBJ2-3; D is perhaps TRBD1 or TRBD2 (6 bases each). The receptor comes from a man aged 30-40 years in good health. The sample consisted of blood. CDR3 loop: CASSGGGVVDTQYF. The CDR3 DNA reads TGTGCCAGCAGTGGAGGGGGAGTGGTAGATACGCAGTATTTT.